These 29 T cell receptor beta chains were sequenced from one sample in a study of blood T cell repertoires in COVID-19. Assay used: immunoSEQ multiplex PCR; TCRdb lists only in-frame clones, some missing. Of under 250,000 clones listed, around four fifths are singletons. Input material: PBMCs or T cells enriched from blood (not recorded which). Receptors originate from a woman aged 40-49 years who had been exposed to COVID-19.

The chain recombines TRBV5-1 with TRBJ1-1, with 8 bases matching TRBD1. Looked up from germline, CDR1 is SGHRS and CDR2 is YFSETQ. CDR3 length equals 14 residues. The ends lost 4 bases at V and 6 bases at J; junction bases unmatched: 8. CDR3 sequence (DNA): TGCGCCAGCAGCCCGGGACAGGTCCGAGCTGAAGCTTTCTTT. It is translated as CASSPGQVRAEAFF.

This clone was seen just once. The chain uses TRBV3-1 (or the pseudogene TRBV3-2) and TRBJ2-4, with D unresolved. Per the germline V gene, CDR1 is LGHDT and CDR2 is YNNKEL (reference sequence). This CDR3 has 12 residues. Trimming cost V 3 bases and J 5 bases, with 5 bases left between them. The CDR3 is CASSQQENIQYF. The CDR3 nucleotides read TGTGCCAGCAGCCAGCAGGAAAACATTCAGTACTTC.

The rearrangement uses TRBV12-5 and TRBJ1-6; unclear D gene. The CDR3 covers 12 residues. V was pared by 3 bases and J by 5 bases, with 2 bases between. Germline V CDR1 and CDR2: LGHNT, FRNRAP. The CDR3 is CASGFDNSPLHF. CDR3 DNA: TGTGCTAGTGGTTTCGATAATTCACCCCTCCACTTT.

The chain links TRBV19 to TRBJ1-2, with D possibly being TRBD1 (6 bases). From germline, CDR1 is LNHDA and CDR2 SQIVND (reference sequence). CDR3 length: 14 amino acids. Trimming took 1 base from V and 0 from J, leaving 6 bases between them. The CDR3 region has the DNA TGTGCCAGTAGTATAGCAGGGGCTAACTATGGCTACACCTTC. As protein: CASSIAGANYGYTF.

V gene TRBV7-9 combines with J gene TRBJ1-5, with TRBD1 matching over 8 bases. The V segment lost 1 base and the J segment 5 bases; nucleotides outside the gene matches: 7. Germline-derived CDR1 and CDR2 are SEHNR and FQNEAQ (reference sequence). CDR3 length: 16 amino acids. In DNA form, the CDR3 reads TGTGCCAGCAGCTTAGAAACGGACAGGGCGTATCAGCCCCAGCATTTT. Encoded protein: CASSLETDRAYQPQHF.

With regard to this clone: The sample has other DNA sequences that encode this CDR3 too. This chain connects TRBV6-5 to TRBJ1-4, with no clear D. There are 14 residues in the CDR3. V was clipped by 2 bases and J by 5 bases, with 9 bases between them. CDR1 MNHEY and CDR2 SVGAGI come from the germline V gene. For the CDR3, the DNA is TGTGCCAGCAGTTACGGGCGGGGAAATGAAAAACTGTTTTTT. Amino acids: CASSYGRGNEKLFF.

This clone was detected many times. The rearrangement joins TRBV7-2 to TRBJ1-5, with D unresolved. The CDR3 spans 16 residues. Deletions cut 1 base from V and 0 bases from J, with 10 bases between. From germline, CDR1 is SGHTA and CDR2 FQGNSA. The CDR3 coding sequence is TGTGCCAGCAGCTTAGGGTCGGTTTATAGCAATCAGCCCCAGCATTTT. This gives the protein CASSLGSVYSNQPQHF.

The J gene is TRBJ1-2, the V gene TRBV10-3; possible D gene TRBD1, 5 bases. Germline V gene data show CDR1 as ENHRY and CDR2 as SYGVKD. The germline V and J ends were trimmed by 3 bases and 6 bases, with 11 bases remaining between them. CDR3 length: 13 residues. The CDR3 sequence is CAISDREGDGYTF. As DNA, the CDR3 is TGTGCCATCAGTGACAGGGAGGGAGATGGCTACACCTTC.

This chain connects TRBV29-1 to TRBJ2-5; 8 bases map to TRBD2. V lost 2 bases and J lost 5; bases outside the gene matches: 10. Germline-derived CDR1 and CDR2 are SQVTM and ANQGSEA. The CDR3 extends over 15 amino acids. The CDR3 region is CSVELFGGGWETQYF. CDR3 bases: TGCAGCGTTGAATTGTTCGGGGGGGGCTGGGAGACCCAGTACTTC.

The chain joins TRBV5-4 to TRBJ2-1, with 8 bases that match TRBD2. Germline CDR1 and CDR2: SGHNT and YYREEE (reference sequence). The V gene end was trimmed by 4 bases and the J gene end by 7 bases; junction bases not matched to a gene: 10. The CDR3 has 15 residues. Here the CDR3 DNA reads TGTGCCAGCAGCGTTGTCGGGGGGGCCGGGAATGAGCAGTTCTTC. It specifies CASSVVGGAGNEQFF. Using reference TRBV5-4 and TRBJ2-1 for the parts outside the CDR3, the full variable domain is ETGVTQSPTHLIKTRGQQVTLRCSSQSGHNTVSWYQQALGQGPQFIFQYYREEENGRGNFPPRFSGLQFPNYSSELNVNALELDDSALYLCASSVVGGAGNEQFFGPGTRLTVL.

The V and J genes are TRBV27 and TRBJ2-1, with D maybe TRBD1 (6 bases). The CDR3 spans 16 residues. V lost 2 bases and J lost 3, with 14 bases in between. Germline CDR1 MNHEY, CDR2 SMNVEV (reference sequence). The chain's CDR3 is CASSLLPTGLYNEQFF. In DNA, the CDR3 is TGTGCCAGCAGTTTACTCCCGACAGGACTCTACAATGAGCAGTTCTTC.

The chain links TRBV30 to TRBJ2-2; D not resolved. Looked up from germline, CDR1 is GTSNPN and CDR2 is SVGIG (reference sequence). The CDR3 consists of 12 residues. With 4 bases removed from V and 3 bases from J, the gap between germline ends came to 6 bases. The CDR3 protein is CAWNKYTGELFF. The CDR3 DNA reads TGTGCCTGGAACAAATACACCGGGGAGCTGTTTTTT.

A word on this clone: In the same sample, other DNA sequences code for this CDR3. This sequence joins TRBV12-3 or TRBV12-4 and TRBJ1-1; D gene ambiguous. The CDR3 totals 13 residues. Trimming stripped 3 bases from V and 1 base from J, with 6 bases between. The CDR3 region is CASSLSGNTEAFF. DNA of the CDR3: TGTGCCAGCAGTTTGTCAGGGAACACTGAAGCTTTCTTT.

This clone was detected once. The chain combines TRBV6-5 with TRBJ2-3, with D possibly being TRBD2 (6 bases). Germline V gene lookup returns CDR1 MNHEY and CDR2 SVGAGI. This CDR3 spans 14 amino acids. V lost 6 bases to trimming and J lost 2 bases, with 12 bases between them. Written as DNA, the CDR3 is TGTGCCAGCAGGTCCACGGGAGACACAGATACGCAGTATTTT. The encoded protein is CASRSTGDTDTQYF.

The rearrangement links TRBV4-2 to TRBJ1-3, with D uncertain. CDR1 is LGHNA, CDR2 YNFKEQ, per germline. The ends were cut back, 4 bases at V and 4 bases at J, with 14 bases in the middle. This CDR3 contains 15 residues. CDR3 bases: TGTGCCAGCAGCCCCCCGTGGTCGGAGGGAAACACCATATATTTT. It specifies CASSPPWSEGNTIYF.

The CDR3 is CASSPRDSSYGYTF. The CDR3 coding sequence is TGTGCCAGCAGCCCCCGGGACAGCTCCTATGGCTACACCTTC. The chain combines TRBV7-6 with TRBJ1-2; 7 bases are shared with TRBD1. This CDR3 is 14 amino acids long. CDR1 and CDR2 from the germline V gene are SGHVS and FNYEAQ. The V segment lost 5 bases and the J segment 4 bases; nucleotides outside the gene matches: 7.

This clone was seen just once. The chain is built from TRBV11-2 and TRBJ1-2; a possible D gene is TRBD1 (6 bases). The CDR3 extends over 15 amino acids. Germline-derived CDR1 and CDR2 are SGHAT and FQNNGV. The V end lost 4 bases, the J end lost 4 bases, and 16 bases lay between the germline ends. The chain's CDR3 is CASSSPTGSSYGYTF. CDR3 in DNA: TGTGCCAGCAGCTCGCCCACAGGGAGCTCCTATGGCTACACCTTC.

The rearrangement joins TRBV5-1 to TRBJ2-5; maybe TRBD2 (6 bases). The CDR3 consists of 14 residues. Germline CDR1 reads SGHRS; CDR2 reads YFSETQ. Trimming took off 4 bases at V and 4 bases at J, with 14 bases between the two ends. CDR3: CASSPWGVAETQYF. The CDR3 DNA follows: TGCGCCAGCAGCCCATGGGGGGTGGCAGAGACCCAGTACTTC.

The V gene is TRBV7-9, the J gene TRBJ1-2; possibly TRBD1 for D (5 bases). The germline gives CDR1 SEHNR, CDR2 FQNEAQ (reference sequence). This CDR3 has 12 amino acids. V gave up 5 bases and J gave up 4 bases, with 8 bases separating them. The chain's CDR3 is CASSVGGYGYTF. CDR3 DNA sequence: TGTGCCAGCAGCGTGGGGGGCTATGGCTACACCTTC.

There are many counts of this clone. The chain is built from TRBV7-9 and TRBJ2-1; TRBD2 is a possible D gene (6 bases). In germline, CDR1 is SEHNR, CDR2 FQNEAQ (reference sequence). The CDR3 has 14 amino acids. V shed 3 bases and J shed 4 bases, with 10 bases lying between them. In DNA form, the CDR3 reads TGTGCCAGCAGCTTGGGGGGTTTTTACAATGAGCAGTTCTTC. The encoded protein is CASSLGGFYNEQFF.

The V call is TRBV5-4, the J call TRBJ1-1, with 9 bases fitting TRBD1. The CDR3 consists of 16 residues. V lost 0 bases and J lost 4; bases outside the gene matches: 7. Germline CDR1 reads SGHNT; CDR2 reads YYREEE (reference sequence). The CDR3 DNA reads as TGTGCCAGCAGCTTGGGGGACAGGGCGGCGAGCACTGAAGCTTTCTTT. It translates to CASSLGDRAASTEAFF.

This clone was picked up one time. The chain recombines TRBV6-5 with TRBJ1-2; D gene unclear. The CDR3 runs to 15 residues. Germline loops: CDR1 MNHEY, CDR2 SVGAGI. The germline V and J ends were trimmed by 5 bases and 5 bases, with 18 bases remaining between them. Written as DNA, the CDR3 is TGTGCCAGCAGTCCGGGTCTGTACTACGATTATGGCTACACCTTC. It yields the protein CASSPGLYYDYGYTF.

The chain couples TRBV5-1 to TRBJ2-7, with TRBD1 matching over 8 bases. This CDR3 region has 14 residues. Trimming cost V 4 bases and J 2 bases; bases outside gene matches: 5. Per germline, CDR1 SGHRS and CDR2 YFSETQ. CDR3 in DNA: TGCGCCAGCAGCGCCCCGGACAGGGCCTACGAGCAGTACTTC. Translated: CASSAPDRAYEQYF.

This chain uses TRBV5-5 with TRBJ2-5, with 8 bases aligning to TRBD2. The V gene end was trimmed by 2 bases and the J gene end by 1 base; junction bases not matched to a gene: 4. This CDR3 contains 15 residues. CDR1 and CDR2 (germline): SGHKS, YYEKEE (reference sequence). CDR3: CASSFSGTSQETQYF. Here the CDR3 DNA reads TGTGCCAGCAGCTTCTCCGGGACTAGCCAAGAGACCCAGTACTTC.

The chain has TRBV15 and TRBJ1-6, with D possibly matching TRBD1 (5 bases). Trimming took 0 bases from V and 7 from J, leaving 13 bases between them. The germline CDR1 and CDR2 sequences are LNHNV and YYDKDF (reference sequence). There are 16 residues in the CDR3. CDR3 residues: CATSRDVDISNSPLHF. DNA for the CDR3: TGTGCCACCAGCAGAGATGTGGACATCTCAAATTCACCCCTCCACTTT.

The chain is built from TRBV29-1 and TRBJ1-3, with D hard to call. V was shortened by 2 bases and J by 4 bases, with 18 bases between the two germline ends. Germline loops: CDR1 SQVTM, CDR2 ANQGSEA. The length of the CDR3 is 16 residues. This CDR3 reads CSVERLEDHSGNTIYF. The CDR3 DNA reads TGCAGCGTTGAAAGGCTGGAGGACCATTCAGGAAACACCATATATTTT. Combining the CDR3 with reference TRBV29-1 and TRBJ1-3 gives the whole variable domain SAVISQKPSRDICQRGTSLTIQCQVDSQVTMMFWYRQQPGQSLTLIATANQGSEATYESGFVIDKFPISRPNLTFSTLTVSNMSPEDSSIYLCSVERLEDHSGNTIYFGEGSWLTVV.

The chain couples TRBV5-1 to TRBJ1-1; D gene unclear. Germline lookup yields CDR1 SGHRS and CDR2 YFSETQ. The CDR3 totals 12 residues. V was clipped by 4 bases and J by 11 bases, with 15 bases between them. The CDR3 loop is CASSEPAGRAFF. CDR3 nucleotides: TGCGCCAGCAGCGAGCCCGCCGGGAGGGCTTTCTTT.

The genes are TRBV19 and TRBJ1-2; possible D gene TRBD1, 5 bases. Germline values: CDR1 LNHDA, CDR2 SQIVND (reference sequence). The CDR3 totals 13 residues. The V and J ends lost 10 bases and 6 bases respectively, with 18 bases between them. CDR3 amino acids: CATSIRVKNGYTF. CDR3 nucleotide sequence: TGTGCCACCAGTATCAGGGTAAAAAATGGCTACACCTTC.

The chain is built from TRBV5-6 and TRBJ2-3; a possible D gene is TRBD2 (5 bases). Deletions cut 2 bases from V and 3 bases from J, with 13 bases between. The CDR3 spans 15 residues. Germline V lookup: CDR1 SGHDT, CDR2 YYEEEE. This CDR3 reads CASSLQGLGTDTQYF. The CDR3 coding sequence is TGTGCCAGCAGCTTACAAGGACTGGGTACAGATACGCAGTATTTT.